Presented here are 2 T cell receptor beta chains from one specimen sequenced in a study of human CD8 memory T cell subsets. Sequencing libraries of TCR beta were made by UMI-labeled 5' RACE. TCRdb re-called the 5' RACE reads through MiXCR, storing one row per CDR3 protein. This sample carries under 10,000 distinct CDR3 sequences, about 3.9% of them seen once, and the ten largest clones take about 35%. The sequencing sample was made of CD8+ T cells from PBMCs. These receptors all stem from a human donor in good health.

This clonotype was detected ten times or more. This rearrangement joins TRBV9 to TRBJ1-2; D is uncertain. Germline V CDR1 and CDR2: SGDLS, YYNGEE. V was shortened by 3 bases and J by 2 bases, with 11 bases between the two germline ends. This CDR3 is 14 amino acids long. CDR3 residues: CASSAGGRNYGYTF. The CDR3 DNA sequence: TGTGCCAGCAGCGCCGGAGGCAGAAACTATGGCTACACCTTC.

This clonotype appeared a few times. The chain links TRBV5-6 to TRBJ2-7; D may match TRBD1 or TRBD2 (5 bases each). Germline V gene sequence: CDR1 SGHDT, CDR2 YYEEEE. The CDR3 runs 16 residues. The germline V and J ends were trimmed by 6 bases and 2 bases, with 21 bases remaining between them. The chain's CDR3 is CASTPLEGSRTYEQYF. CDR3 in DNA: TGTGCCAGCACCCCCCTTGAGGGGAGTCGGACCTACGAGCAGTACTTC. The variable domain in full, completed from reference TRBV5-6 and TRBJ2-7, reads DAGVTQSPTHLIKTRGQQVTLRCSPKSGHDTVSWYQQALGQGPQFIFQYYEEEERQRGNFPDRFSGHQFPNYSSELNVNALLLGDSALYLCASTPLEGSRTYEQYFGPGTRLTVT.